This entry lists 32 T cell receptor beta chains sequenced from one sample in a study of T cell responses to AZD1222 COVID-19 vaccine. Measured with immunoSEQ multiplex PCR; TCRdb has only the in-frame clones, and not every one. The table lists 150,000 to 200,000 clones, more than 85% of them singletons. This sample comprised peripheral blood, obtained 28 days after the second AZD1222 dose. The receptors here all came from an adult who received the AZD1222 COVID-19 vaccine.

V gene TRBV3-1 (or the pseudogene TRBV3-2) combines with J gene TRBJ2-3; 7 nucleotides align to TRBD1. This CDR3 contains 13 residues. CDR1 is LGHDT and CDR2 is YNNKEL in the germline V gene (reference sequence). Germline trimming cut 4 bases from V and 6 bases from J; bases unmatched to any gene: 4. The CDR3 spells CASSPGGRDTQYF. In DNA, the CDR3 is TGTGCCAGCAGCCCAGGGGGTCGTGATACGCAGTATTTT.

This clone came up once. The chain has TRBV27 and TRBJ1-1, with TRBD1 as a possible D gene (5 bases). V shed 2 bases and J shed 2 bases, with 12 bases lying between them. This CDR3 is 15 amino acids long. The germline gives CDR1 MNHEY, CDR2 SMNVEV (reference sequence). This CDR3 reads CASSLQDRKNTEAFF. CDR3 in DNA: TGTGCCAGCAGTTTACAAGACAGAAAAAACACTGAAGCTTTCTTT.

Regarding this clone: The junction departs from the called germline gene at one end, perhaps through a read error. The chain links TRBV10-3 to TRBJ1-1; TRBD1 is a possible D gene (5 bases). Germline lookup yields CDR1 ENHRY and CDR2 SYGVKD. This CDR3 is built from 12 residues. The CDR3: CAISESQGEAFF. CDR3 sequence (DNA): TGTGCCATCAGCGAGTCGCAGGGTGAAGCTTTCTTT.

The DNA of the CDR3 is TGTGCCAGCAGCTTAACGCAGGCACCTGGAAACACCATATATTTT. The encoded protein is CASSLTQAPGNTIYF. J is TRBJ1-3 and V is TRBV7-3; no clear D gene. The CDR3 contains 15 residues. The V gene lost 0 bases and the J gene lost 2 bases, with 8 bases spanning the gap. CDR1 is SGHTA, CDR2 FQGTGA, per germline.

This rearrangement joins TRBV20-1 to TRBJ2-1, with TRBD2 matching 7 bases. The CDR3 is 15 residues long. Unmatched junction bases numbered 7, after V lost 3 bases and J lost 2 bases. Germline CDR1 reads DFQATT; CDR2 reads SNEGSKA (reference sequence). As DNA, the CDR3 is TGCAGTGCTAGTGGGCGGCTAGCGGCCTACAATGAGCAGTTCTTC. As protein: CSASGRLAAYNEQFF.

The chain carries TRBV10-2 and TRBJ2-1; D is possibly TRBD1 or TRBD2 (7 bases each). There are 15 residues in the CDR3. V gave up 4 bases and J gave up 3 bases, with 13 bases separating them. The germline gives CDR1 WSHSY, CDR2 SAAADI. This chain's CDR3 is CASSVGRGGYNEQFF. For the CDR3, the DNA is TGCGCCAGCAGTGTGGGCAGGGGGGGCTACAATGAGCAGTTCTTC.

The chain combines TRBV5-6 with TRBJ1-3; D is undetermined. Trimming removed 0 bases from V and 0 bases from J, with 7 bases in between. Germline V gives CDR1 SGHDT, CDR2 YYEEEE. This CDR3 comprises 15 residues. The CDR3 protein is CASSLGTSSGNTIYF. In nucleotides, the CDR3 is TGTGCCAGCAGCTTGGGGACCTCCTCTGGAAACACCATATATTTT. The variable domain in full, completed from reference TRBV5-6 and TRBJ1-3, reads DAGVTQSPTHLIKTRGQQVTLRCSPKSGHDTVSWYQQALGQGPQFIFQYYEEEERQRGNFPDRFSGHQFPNYSSELNVNALLLGDSALYLCASSLGTSSGNTIYFGEGSWLTVV.

The J gene is TRBJ1-4, the V gene TRBV18, with D perhaps matching TRBD1 (5 bases). Germline V gene lookup returns CDR1 KGHSH and CDR2 LQKENI. Trimming pared 1 base from V and 7 bases from J, leaving 19 bases between. The CDR3 runs 17 residues. CDR3 nucleotides: TGTGCCAGCTCACCACGAAGCCGGGACCGGATGGCTGAAAAACTGTTTTTT. Translating it yields CASSPRSRDRMAEKLFF.

The chain joins TRBV10-3 to TRBJ1-5, with D possibly TRBD1 on 6 matching bases. From germline, CDR1 is ENHRY and CDR2 SYGVKD. This CDR3 region has 16 residues. The V gene lost 4 bases and the J gene lost 2 bases, with 15 bases spanning the gap. CDR3 coding DNA: TGTGCCATCAGTGGGGACGGGGGGGCCGGCAATCAGCCCCAGCATTTT. The encoded protein is CAISGDGGAGNQPQHF.

This chain's CDR3 is CASSLVGTDTQYF. CDR3 nucleotides: TGCGCCAGCAGCTTGGTTGGTACAGATACGCAGTATTTT. V is TRBV5-1 and J is TRBJ2-3; D is undetermined. Trimming shortened V by 0 bases and J by 3 bases, and 5 bases separated the two germline ends. The CDR3 spans 13 residues. Germline V gives CDR1 SGHRS, CDR2 YFSETQ. The full variable domain, in which reference TRBV5-1 and TRBJ2-3 provide the parts outside the CDR3, is KAGVTQTPRYLIKTRGQQVTLSCSPISGHRSVSWYQQTPGQGLQFLFEYFSETQRNKGNFPGRFSGRQFSNSRSEMNVSTLELGDSALYLCASSLVGTDTQYFGPGTRLTVL.

The chain carries TRBV19 and TRBJ2-1; 10 bases align to TRBD2. The CDR3 sequence is 15 residues long. The germline gives CDR1 LNHDA, CDR2 SQIVND (reference sequence). Trimming removed 4 bases from V and 4 bases from J; junction bases left unmatched: 4. The DNA for the CDR3 is TGTGCCAGTAGTACCTCTAGCGGGAGTTACAATGAGCAGTTCTTC. It encodes CASSTSSGSYNEQFF.

This clone was observed once. The genes are TRBV10-3 and TRBJ2-2, with no clear D. Looked up from germline, CDR1 is ENHRY and CDR2 is SYGVKD. This CDR3 contains 19 residues. V was pared by 9 bases and J by 1 base, with 27 bases between. The CDR3 DNA is TGTGCCATAAAAAAACAGCTATCCCCACCCACGAAGAACACCGGGGAGCTGTTTTTT. Amino acid sequence: CAIKKQLSPPTKNTGELFF.

V gene TRBV5-1 combines with J gene TRBJ1-4; D unresolved. The CDR3 has 12 amino acids. V was clipped by 1 base and J by 7 bases, with 5 bases between them. Germline V lookup: CDR1 SGHRS, CDR2 YFSETQ. The CDR3 DNA follows: TGCGCCAGCAGCTTGAGACGTGAAAAACTGTTTTTT. Translated, it gives CASSLRREKLFF.

The genes are TRBV19 and TRBJ1-5; 7 positions match TRBD1. This CDR3 has 14 amino acids. The ends lost 5 bases at V and 3 bases at J; junction bases unmatched: 4. Germline assignment: CDR1 LNHDA and CDR2 SQIVND (reference sequence). The CDR3 sequence is CASSPTGDNQPQHF. CDR3 bases: TGTGCCAGTAGTCCTACAGGGGACAATCAGCCCCAGCATTTT.

Points on this clone: Within the sample, other DNA sequences also encode this same CDR3. This chain uses TRBV12-3 or TRBV12-4 with TRBJ1-1, with D possibly matching TRBD1 (6 bases). Trimming took off 6 bases at V and 5 bases at J, with 10 bases between the two ends. This CDR3 is 12 amino acids long. The CDR3 DNA is TGTGCCAGCAGACCACAGGGAACTGAAGCTTTCTTT. This sequence encodes CASRPQGTEAFF.

The rearrangement joins TRBV28 to TRBJ2-5; 10 nucleotides match TRBD2. V lost 6 bases, J lost 3 bases, and 10 bases stayed unmatched. CDR1 is MDHEN and CDR2 is SYDVKM in the germline V gene. CDR3 length: 16 amino acids. The CDR3 nucleotides are TGTGCCAGCAGCCCTACTATACTAGCGGGAAAAGAGACCCAGTACTTC. Its translation is CASSPTILAGKETQYF. Looking up the rest from reference TRBV28 and TRBJ2-5 gives the full variable domain: DVKVTQSSRYLVKRTGEKVFLECVQDMDHENMFWYRQDPGLGLRLIYFSYDVKMKEKGDIPEGYSVSREKKERFSLILESASTNQTSMYLCASSPTILAGKETQYFGPGTRLLVL.

V gene TRBV3-1 (or the pseudogene TRBV3-2) combines with J gene TRBJ2-6; D possibly corresponds to TRBD2 (5 bases). Germline V gene lookup returns CDR1 LGHDT and CDR2 YNNKEL (reference sequence). The germline V and J ends were trimmed by 8 bases and 1 base, with 15 bases remaining between them. The CDR3 sequence is 16 residues long. The CDR3 DNA reads TGTGCCAGCGAAGACCACGGGATATCTGGGGCCAACGTCCTGACTTTC. This sequence encodes CASEDHGISGANVLTF.

Only one count was recorded for this clone. The chain recombines TRBV7-2 with TRBJ1-2; possibly TRBD1 for D (5 bases). CDR1 and CDR2 from the germline V gene are SGHTA and FQGNSA. This CDR3 has 16 amino acids. Deletions cut 5 bases from V and 5 bases from J, with 21 bases between. CDR3 in DNA: TGTGCCAGCAGCCCCCAAAGAAGGGACCTCTCTTATGGCTACACCTTC. Protein product: CASSPQRRDLSYGYTF.

J is TRBJ2-7 and V is TRBV9, with 8 bases identical to TRBD1. The V gene end was trimmed by 4 bases and the J gene end by 6 bases; junction bases not matched to a gene: 9. The CDR3 is 14 amino acids. Germline V gene data show CDR1 as SGDLS and CDR2 as YYNGEE. The CDR3 spells CASSMGGTGFEQYF. The CDR3 bases are TGTGCCAGCAGCATGGGCGGGACAGGCTTCGAGCAGTACTTC. Full variable domain (remainder filled in from reference TRBV9 and TRBJ2-7): DSGVTQTPKHLITATGQRVTLRCSPRSGDLSVYWYQQSLDQGLQFLIQYYNGEERAKGNILERFSAQQFPDLHSELNLSSLELGDSALYFCASSMGGTGFEQYFGPGTRLTVT.

This rearrangement joins TRBV7-9 to TRBJ2-1, with a weak D call TRBD1 (5 bases). The germline V gene encodes CDR1 SEHNR and CDR2 FQNEAQ (reference sequence). Trimming removed 2 bases from V and 6 bases from J, with 14 bases in between. CDR3 size: 15 residues. The CDR3 coding sequence is TGTGCCAGCAGCTTAACTCAGGGAACCCTCAATGAGCAGTTCTTC. This sequence encodes CASSLTQGTLNEQFF.

This clone showed up just once. This chain links TRBV3-1 (or the pseudogene TRBV3-2) with TRBJ2-3; the match to TRBD1 covers 7 bases. V trimming: 0 bases; J trimming: 3 bases; junction bases outside the gene matches: 9. CDR1 is LGHDT and CDR2 is YNNKEL in the germline V gene (reference sequence). The CDR3 length is 17 residues. The CDR3 nucleotides read TGTGCCAGCAGCCAAGATAAGGGGGCAAGGGAAACAGATACGCAGTATTTT. Translation gives CASSQDKGARETDTQYF.

The chain links TRBV5-4 to TRBJ1-2; 10 nucleotides agree with TRBD1. Germline lookup yields CDR1 SGHNT and CDR2 YYREEE (reference sequence). The CDR3 runs 15 residues. V dropped 4 bases and J dropped 5; count of bases not matched to a gene: 8. The CDR3 loop reads CASSRQDRGSYGYTF. The CDR3 DNA follows: TGTGCCAGCAGCCGTCAGGACAGGGGGTCGTATGGCTACACCTTC. Full variable domain (rest looked up from reference TRBV5-4 and TRBJ1-2): ETGVTQSPTHLIKTRGQQVTLRCSSQSGHNTVSWYQQALGQGPQFIFQYYREEENGRGNFPPRFSGLQFPNYSSELNVNALELDDSALYLCASSRQDRGSYGYTFGSGTRLTVV.

V and J are TRBV6-6 and TRBJ1-3; no clear D. Trimming left V 4 bases short and J 2 bases short, with 3 bases between. The CDR3 loop spans 12 amino acids. Germline V CDR1 and CDR2: MNHNY, SVGAGI (reference sequence). This chain's CDR3 is CASSLAGNTIYF. The DNA of the CDR3 is TGTGCCAGCAGTTTAGCTGGAAACACCATATATTTT.

V gene TRBV14 combines with J gene TRBJ2-3; 11 bases match TRBD2. This CDR3 has 16 amino acids. The V and J ends lost 3 bases and 4 bases, in that order; junction bases with no gene match: 6. The V gene's germline CDR1 is SGHDN and CDR2 FVKESK. This chain's CDR3 is CASSQATSGAPDTQYF. In nucleotides, the CDR3 is TGTGCCAGCAGCCAGGCGACTAGCGGGGCCCCAGATACGCAGTATTTT.

The chain recombines TRBV14 with TRBJ2-5; D is undetermined. V was pared by 0 bases and J by 2 bases, with 10 bases between. The germline V gene encodes CDR1 SGHDN and CDR2 FVKESK. The CDR3 consists of 15 residues. CDR3 sequence (DNA): TGTGCCAGCAGCCAAGATACAACCAGACAAGAGACCCAGTACTTC. It specifies CASSQDTTRQETQYF. Using reference TRBV14 and TRBJ2-5 for the parts outside the CDR3, the full variable domain is EAGVTQFPSHSVIEKGQTVTLRCDPISGHDNLYWYRRVMGKEIKFLLHFVKESKQDESGMPNNRFLAERTGGTYSTLKVQPAELEDSGVYFCASSQDTTRQETQYFGPGTRLLVL.

The genes are TRBV19 and TRBJ2-5; D remains ambiguous. Germline CDR1 LNHDA, CDR2 SQIVND (reference sequence). This CDR3 spans 13 amino acids. V was pared by 1 base and J by 5 bases, with 8 bases between. CDR3 nucleotide sequence: TGTGCCAGTAGTATAGTCCCTGCGGAGACCCAGTACTTC. This translates into CASSIVPAETQYF.

This chain links TRBV28 with TRBJ1-2; D gene ambiguous. CDR1 is MDHEN, CDR2 SYDVKM, per germline. V was clipped by 3 bases and J by 8 bases, with 13 bases between them. CDR3 length: 13 amino acids. CDR3 sequence (DNA): TGTGCCAGCAGTTTGGAGAAACCCTCCGGCTACACCTTC. Its protein product is CASSLEKPSGYTF.

This chain links TRBV28 with TRBJ1-2; unclear D gene. V was pared by 1 base and J by 8 bases, with 14 bases between. The CDR3 has 14 amino acids. Germline loops: CDR1 MDHEN, CDR2 SYDVKM. This CDR3 reads CASSLLIRKGGYTF. The CDR3 bases are TGTGCCAGCAGTTTATTGATCCGCAAGGGAGGCTACACCTTC.

As DNA, the CDR3 is TGTGCCAGCAGCTTAGTCAGAGGAACTAACTATGGCTACACCTTC. It translates to CASSLVRGTNYGYTF. The chain recombines TRBV7-8 with TRBJ1-2; D gene uncertain. The CDR3 is made up of 15 amino acids. CDR1 is SGHVS and CDR2 is FQNEAQ in the germline V gene. Trimming stripped 1 base from V and 0 bases from J, with 9 bases between.

The chain is built from TRBV7-3 and TRBJ2-3; 9 bases are shared with TRBD2. Germline CDR1 is SGHTA and CDR2 is FQGTGA. This CDR3 has 15 amino acids. V shed 2 bases and J 1 base; nucleotides not matched to a gene: 1. CDR3 DNA: TGTGCCAGCAGCTTACCTAGCGGGGGCACAGATACGCAGTATTTT. It specifies CASSLPSGGTDTQYF. The full variable domain, in which reference TRBV7-3 and TRBJ2-3 provide the parts outside the CDR3, is GAGVSQTPSNKVTEKGKYVELRCDPISGHTALYWYRQSLGQGPEFLIYFQGTGAADDSGLPNDRFFAVRPEGSVSTLKIQRTERGDSAVYLCASSLPSGGTDTQYFGPGTRLTVL.

The V call is TRBV4-2, the J call TRBJ1-6, with D tentatively TRBD1 (6 bases). Trimming took off 0 bases at V and 10 bases at J, with 16 bases between the two ends. Germline CDR1 is LGHNA and CDR2 is YNFKEQ. There are 16 residues in the CDR3. The CDR3 region is CASSQERGVGGSPLHF. The CDR3 DNA reads as TGTGCCAGCAGCCAAGAAAGGGGGGTTGGGGGATCACCCCTCCACTTT.

V gene TRBV6-5 combines with J gene TRBJ1-2; D gene unclear. Trimming pared 3 bases from V and 10 bases from J, leaving 12 bases between. Germline V CDR1 and CDR2: MNHEY, SVGAGI. This CDR3 is built from 12 residues. The CDR3 here is CASSYRGGPYTF. CDR3 in DNA: TGTGCCAGCAGTTATCGGGGAGGGCCCTACACCTTC.